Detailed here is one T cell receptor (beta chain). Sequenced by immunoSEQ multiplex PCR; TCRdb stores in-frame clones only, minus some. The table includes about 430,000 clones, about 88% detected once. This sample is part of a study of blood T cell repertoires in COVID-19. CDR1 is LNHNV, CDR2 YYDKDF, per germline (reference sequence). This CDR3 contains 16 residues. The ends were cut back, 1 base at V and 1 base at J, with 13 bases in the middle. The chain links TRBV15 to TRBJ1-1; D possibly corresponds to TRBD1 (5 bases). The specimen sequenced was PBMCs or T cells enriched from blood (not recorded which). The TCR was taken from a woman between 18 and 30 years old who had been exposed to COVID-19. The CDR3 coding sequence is TGTGCCACCAGCAGAGCCGCGGGACTGACGAACACTGAAGCTTTCTTT. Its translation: CATSRAAGLTNTEAFF.